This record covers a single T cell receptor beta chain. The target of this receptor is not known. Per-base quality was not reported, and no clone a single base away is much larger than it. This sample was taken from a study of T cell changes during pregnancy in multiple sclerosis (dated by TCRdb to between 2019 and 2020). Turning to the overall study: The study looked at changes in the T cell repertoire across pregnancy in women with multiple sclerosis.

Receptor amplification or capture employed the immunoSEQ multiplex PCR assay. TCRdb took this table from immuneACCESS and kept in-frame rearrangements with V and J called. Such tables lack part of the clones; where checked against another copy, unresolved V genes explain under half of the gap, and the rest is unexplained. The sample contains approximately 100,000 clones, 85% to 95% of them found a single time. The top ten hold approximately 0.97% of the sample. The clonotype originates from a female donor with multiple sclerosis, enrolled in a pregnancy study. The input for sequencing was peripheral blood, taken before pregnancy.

The sequenced DNA: TGCGCCAGCAGCCAAGAAGGTAGCGGGAGGTGGGAGCTGTTTTTT. This encodes CASSQEGSGRWELFF. The rearranged segments are TRBV4-1 and TRBJ2-2; 10 of the junction bases match TRBD2. From cysteine to phenylalanine, the CDR3 is 15 amino acids long. Only CDR3 DNA remains: 45 bases, in frame from the first base. For CDR1 and CDR2, the germline V gene lists MGHRA and YSYEKL. For this chain, trimming is 0 bases at the V end and 9 bases at the J end, and the number of junction bases without a gene match is 4.